The sequence of this T cell receptor beta chain was determined in a study of CD8 T cells in Susac syndrome (dated by TCRdb to the late 2010s). A note on the overall study: Repertoire sequencing was used to test whether CD8+ T cell activation and differentiation in Susac syndrome was antigen driven. The paper's findings and limits, for the study overall: The study acknowledged that relatively few individuals were included in the TCR sequencing and HLA analysis.

RNA was extracted using the RNeasy kit, and about 0.45 to 1 microgram was reverse transcribed with random hexamers. The immunoSEQ multiplex PCR assay, which covers 54 Vbeta and 13 Jbeta segments, was used to amplify TCR beta CDR3 regions. Bias from PCR amplification was corrected by using a synthetic template baseline for primer optimization and for computational correction. The paper's processing steps were these. Reads were assigned to V, D and J genes according to IMGT and analyzed in immunoSEQ Analyzer, with only productive sequences retained. Clonality was calculated as one minus the Shannon entropy normalized by log2 of the number of productive unique sequences. Public and private clones were assessed among the 100 most prevalent clones of each patient and control. Clones were defined as Susac-specific when absent from the healthy and MS cohorts, from approximately 1,100 published viral clones and from other ImmuneACCESS disease sequences. TCRdb took the public reads, trimmed them with fastp at Q25, ran MiXCR for clone calling and kept in-frame beta chains. Each CDR3 protein appears once, grouped with its most common genes and DNA. The V and J calls shown here were made by TCRdb, not taken from the authors' results. The sample records approximately 200,000 distinct CDR3 sequences, roughly 94% of which are singletons. The ten largest make up just over 0.08% of the sample.

Peripheral blood CD8+ and CD4+ T cells from healthy donors, Susac syndrome patients and multiple sclerosis patients were profiled using high-throughput TCR beta sequencing. Treatment-naive patients with stable or active relapsing-remitting disease fulfilling revised McDonald criteria were used as multiple sclerosis controls. Bulk CD8+ and CD4+ T cells were purified by magnetic negative isolation, whereas CD8+ TEMRA cells were enriched by FACS. Blood was collected in EDTA tubes and processed within 24 hours, with PBMCs isolated through density gradient centrifugation. PBMCs intended for TCR sequencing were frozen in liquid nitrogen and were later thawed in a 37 degrees C water bath. Purity of sorted or isolated CD4+, CD8+ and CD8+ TEMRA cells was at least 90%. A remark on this clonotype: It has no known antigen specificity. Per-base quality was not reported, and no clone a single base away is much larger than it.

This receptor was identified in a human donor with multiple sclerosis. Sample: CD4+ T cells from PBMCs.

The CDR3 protein: CSVSKGEALGTQYF. The DNA is TGCAGCGTCTCCAAAGGGGAGGCCCTTGGGACCCAGTACTTC. The rearrangement joined TRBV29-1 to TRBJ2-5, with TRBD2 tentatively as D gene (6 bases match). The CDR1 and CDR2 encoded by the germline V gene are SQVTM and ANQGSEA. Trimming costs V 6 bases and J 7 bases, and their ends lie 21 bases apart. The CDR3 starts with the cysteine, ends with the phenylalanine, and has 14 residues. Only CDR3 DNA is held: 42 bases, read in frame from base 1.